This is a list of T cell receptor beta chains from one sample in a study of a mutant IDH1 vaccine in newly diagnosed glioma. No cognate antigen is known for these TCRs. Profiled with immunoSEQ multiplex PCR; TCRdb holds only in-frame clones, not every one. Among over 55,000 clones, over 80% were seen once, and the ten largest hold roughly 5.1%. The specimen comprised PBMCs, sampled from a glioma patient whose treatment included an IDH1 peptide vaccine. These receptors came from a middle-aged woman with glioma. Both conserved end residues are part of each CDR3. D genes are given only for firm matches. Clone size is shown for a subset of rows, as once, few, many or a class of expanded clone.

size,J,D,V,DNA,CDR3
-,TRBJ2-2,-,TRBV7-9,TGTGCCAGCAGCTTCTCTGGATACACCGGGGAGCTGTTTTTT,CASSFSGYTGELFF
-,TRBJ1-2,-,TRBV21-1,TGTGCCTCCACCTTCGGTGGCTACACCTTC,CASTFGGYTF
-,TRBJ2-2,-,TRBV4-3,TGCGCCAGCAGCCCCCTGGGAGGGGGTTCCGGGGAGCTGTTTTTT,CASSPLGGGSGELFF
-,TRBJ1-2,-,TRBV10-2,TGCGCCAGCAAAACCGGGACCCCAGCGGATGGCTACACCTTC,CASKTGTPADGYTF
-,TRBJ1-1,-,TRBV9,TGTGCCAGCAGCGGCCAAAATACAGGGATGAACACTGAAGCTTTCTTT,CASSGQNTGMNTEAFF
-,TRBJ2-3,-,TRBV6-5,TGTGCCAGCAGTTACGCAGAAAGCACAGATACGCAGTATTTT,CASSYAESTDTQYF
once,TRBJ2-2,-,TRBV30,TGTGCCTGGAGTAGAGAACAGGGGAACACCGGGGAGCTGTTTTTT,CAWSREQGNTGELFF
few,TRBJ1-3,-,TRBV2,TGTGCCAGCAGTCAGACCGACGGAAACACCATATATTTT,CASSQTDGNTIYF
-,TRBJ2-2,TRBD2,TRBV6-1,TGTGCCAGCAGTGATTCGGGACTACACACCGGGGAGCTGTTTTTT,CASSDSGLHTGELFF
-,TRBJ1-6,-,TRBV7-9,TGTGCCAGCAGCTTAGCGTCCGGTTCACCCCTCCACTTT,CASSLASGSPLHF
-,TRBJ2-1,TRBD2,TRBV28,TGTGCCAGCATGACGGGGGGAATAGCGTCCTACAATGAGCAGTTCTTC,CASMTGGIASYNEQFF
-,TRBJ2-7,TRBD1,TRBV10-2,TGCGCCAGCAGCTACAGGGGGCTGGCCTACGAGCAGTACTTC,CASSYRGLAYEQYF